Shown below are 26 T cell receptor beta chains from a single sample sequenced in a study of cytomegalovirus exposure and HLA in healthy donors (dated by TCRdb to the late 2010s). Library method: the immunoSEQ multiplex PCR assay. The table was pulled from immuneACCESS by TCRdb, which kept in-frame rearrangements only. Such tables lose some clones; where checked, under half of the loss comes from unresolved V genes, and the rest has no known cause. Counted in this sample were more than 120,000 clones; around nine tenths of them appeared once. 7.5% to 9% of the sample is held by the ten biggest clonotypes. The material sequenced was PBMCs. The receptors derive from a man aged 18 to 35 in good health and CMV-seropositive.

On this clone: Relative to the germline gene, one junction end is altered; a read error may explain this. The chain links TRBV5-1 to TRBJ1-2; D call uncertain. Germline assignment: CDR1 SGHRS and CDR2 YFSETQ. The CDR3 runs to 12 residues. This chain's CDR3 is CASSLEGRQLVF. The CDR3 DNA is TGCGCCAGCAGCTTAGAGGGCCGTCAACTTGTCTTC.

DNA of the CDR3: TGTGCCAGCAGCCCTTTGCGGGCGGGGGATACGCAGTATTTT. Translating it yields CASSPLRAGDTQYF. V usage is TRBV5-4 and J usage is TRBJ2-3; tentative D call: TRBD2 (6 bases). Germline V CDR1 and CDR2: SGHNT, YYREEE (reference sequence). The CDR3 spans 14 residues. V was trimmed by 4 bases and J by 6 bases, leaving 15 bases between them. Using reference TRBV5-4 and TRBJ2-3 for the parts outside the CDR3, the full variable domain is ETGVTQSPTHLIKTRGQQVTLRCSSQSGHNTVSWYQQALGQGPQFIFQYYREEENGRGNFPPRFSGLQFPNYSSELNVNALELDDSALYLCASSPLRAGDTQYFGPGTRLTVL.

This chain uses TRBV11-2 with TRBJ1-5, with D hard to call. This CDR3 comprises 15 residues. The germline V gene has CDR1 SGHAT and CDR2 FQNNGV. Trimming took off 5 bases at V and 1 base at J, with 12 bases between the two ends. CDR3 sequence: CASSASGYSNQPQHF. CDR3 sequence (DNA): TGTGCCAGCAGCGCGTCGGGGTACAGCAATCAGCCCCAGCATTTT.

Here the CDR3 DNA reads TGTGCCACCCACTTACAGGGGGTCGGTAACTATGGCTACACCTTC. Translating gives CATHLQGVGNYGYTF. The genes are TRBV15 and TRBJ1-2; TRBD1 matches 8 bases. The junction had 9 bases not matched to a gene; V was cut back by 8 bases and J by 1 base. This CDR3 region has 15 residues. Germline V gene data show CDR1 as LNHNV and CDR2 as YYDKDF (reference sequence).

V is TRBV30 and J is TRBJ1-2; D is possibly TRBD1 (5 bases). Trimming shortened V by 0 bases and J by 5 bases, and 19 bases separated the two germline ends. There are 16 residues in the CDR3. Per germline, CDR1 GTSNPN and CDR2 SVGIG (reference sequence). The CDR3 loop is CAWSVPRQGRGYGYTF. The CDR3 DNA sequence: TGTGCCTGGAGTGTACCCCGCCAGGGAAGAGGATATGGCTACACCTTC.

Points on this clone: One end of the junction does not line up with germline, which may come from a read error. The chain carries TRBV23-1 and TRBJ1-5; 7 bases map to TRBD1. TRBV23-1 is recorded as an ORF, its role being uncertain. The CDR3 is 18 residues long. The CDR3 nucleotides read TGCGCCAGCAATCAAACCACCGACAGGGAGGAGAGCAATCAGCCCCAGCATTTT. Its protein product is CASNQTTDREESNQPQHF.

Here the CDR3 reads CASSLARGAADTQYF. Written as DNA, the CDR3 is TGTGCCAGCAGCTTAGCTCGTGGGGCGGCAGATACGCAGTATTTT. The chain joins TRBV11-3 to TRBJ2-3, with D perhaps TRBD1 (5 bases). Deletions cut 1 base from V and 4 bases from J, with 12 bases between. The germline V gene encodes CDR1 SGHNT and CDR2 YENEEA. CDR3 length: 15 amino acids.

Turning to this clone: An end of the junction does not agree with germline; a read error may underlie this. The chain combines TRBV7-7 with TRBJ2-3; a weak D match, TRBD2 (6 bases). From germline, CDR1 is SSHAT and CDR2 FNYEAQ (reference sequence). This CDR3 comprises 13 residues. The CDR3 protein is CASSRSGGDTQYF. CDR3 in DNA: TGTGCTAGCAGTAGGAGTGGGGGGGATACGCAGTATTTT.

The rearrangement uses TRBV19 and TRBJ2-7, with 7 bases matching TRBD2. The V segment lost 5 bases and the J segment 1 base; nucleotides outside the gene matches: 5. The length of the CDR3 is 14 residues. Looked up from germline, CDR1 is LNHDA and CDR2 is SQIVND (reference sequence). CDR3 sequence: CASSAYGGSYEQYF. Here the CDR3 DNA reads TGTGCCAGTAGTGCTTACGGGGGGTCCTACGAGCAGTACTTC. The whole variable domain, remainder taken from reference TRBV19 and TRBJ2-7, is DGGITQSPKYLFRKEGQNVTLSCEQNLNHDAMYWYRQDPGQGLRLIYYSQIVNDFQKGDIAEGYSVSREKKESFPLTVTSAQKNPTAFYLCASSAYGGSYEQYFGPGTRLTVT.

The genes are TRBV6-1 and TRBJ1-6, with D hard to call. The germline V gene has CDR1 MNHNS and CDR2 SASEGT. V lost 2 bases, J lost 9 bases, and 17 bases lay in between. The CDR3 is 16 amino acids. In DNA, the CDR3 is TGTGCCAGCAGTGAATCCCCCCAGGCCTTAAGTTCACCCCTCCACTTT. Its translation: CASSESPQALSSPLHF.

J is TRBJ2-2 and V is TRBV11-3; 10 bases fit TRBD2. Germline assignment: CDR1 SGHNT and CDR2 YENEEA. The CDR3 runs 17 residues. The junction had 6 bases not matched to a gene; V was cut back by 1 base and J by 4 bases. The CDR3 is CASSLVSGRLSTGELFF. The CDR3 region has the DNA TGTGCCAGCAGCTTAGTTAGCGGGAGGTTAAGCACCGGGGAGCTGTTTTTT.

V and J are TRBV18 and TRBJ2-5; 8 nucleotides match TRBD1. Germline V gives CDR1 KGHSH, CDR2 LQKENI. J lost 4 bases, V lost 3 bases, and 1 base had no gene match. The CDR3 is 13 amino acids. CDR3 nucleotide sequence: TGTGCCAGCTCACCTGGACAGGGAGAGACCCAGTACTTC. Translating it yields CASSPGQGETQYF.

The V call is TRBV6-1, the J call TRBJ2-3; TRBD2 is a possible D gene (7 bases). The V end lost 6 bases, the J end lost 7 bases, and 20 bases lay between the germline ends. CDR1 and CDR2 from the germline V gene are MNHNS and SASEGT. The CDR3 runs 15 residues. As DNA, the CDR3 is TGTGCCAGCAGATCCGGGGGGCAGGGGACAAATACGCAGTATTTT. This translates into CASRSGGQGTNTQYF.

This chain connects TRBV7-6 to TRBJ1-2; unclear D gene. CDR1 is SGHVS and CDR2 is FNYEAQ in the germline V gene. V lost 5 bases, J lost 4 bases, and 17 bases lay in between. This CDR3 region has 15 residues. CDR3 bases: TGTGCCAGCAGCCCAGCCGCCGGGGTGGGCTATGGCTACACCTTC. Its translation is CASSPAAGVGYGYTF.

The chain links TRBV16 to TRBJ2-7; no firm D call. Germline V gives CDR1 KGHSY, CDR2 FQNENV. The CDR3 loop spans 13 amino acids. Between the trimmed V and J ends, which lost 0 bases and 1 base, there was a span of 4 bases. CDR3 sequence (DNA): TGTGCCAGCAGCCAATCCCGGTCCTACGAGCAGTACTTC. Residues: CASSQSRSYEQYF.

V is TRBV5-1 and J is TRBJ2-3, with D possibly matching TRBD1 (5 bases). V was trimmed by 2 bases and J by 1 base, leaving 11 bases between them. The CDR3 length is 15 residues. Germline CDR1 is SGHRS and CDR2 is YFSETQ. The CDR3 spells CASSFGARGTDTQYF. The CDR3 bases are TGCGCCAGCAGCTTTGGGGCGCGCGGCACAGATACGCAGTATTTT.

The chain recombines TRBV19 with TRBJ2-5; 7 bases are shared with TRBD2. The CDR3 consists of 14 residues. The V and J ends lost 1 base and 5 bases, in that order; junction bases with no gene match: 4. Germline V lookup: CDR1 LNHDA, CDR2 SQIVND (reference sequence). The CDR3 coding sequence is TGTGCCAGTAGTATAGGATTCGGGGGGGAGACCCAGTACTTC. Amino acid sequence: CASSIGFGGETQYF.

J is TRBJ1-1 and V is TRBV5-1; 11 nucleotides agree with TRBD1. The trim removed 4 bases at V and 1 base at J, leaving 3 bases unmatched. The CDR3 has 15 amino acids. The germline CDR1 and CDR2 sequences are SGHRS and YFSETQ. Written as DNA, the CDR3 is TGCGCCAGCAGCGGACAGGGGGCGCCGAACACTGAAGCTTTCTTT. Protein product: CASSGQGAPNTEAFF.

The CDR3 nucleotides read TGTGCCAGCTCACCACCGGCGGGGGACATTTCCTACAATGAGCAGTTCTTC. The encoded protein is CASSPPAGDISYNEQFF. The genes are TRBV18 and TRBJ2-1; TRBD2 is a possible D gene (7 bases). V was cut by 0 bases and J by 1 base, with 13 bases left in between. In germline, CDR1 is KGHSH, CDR2 LQKENI. CDR3 length: 17 residues.

This clone showed up just a few times. This rearrangement joins TRBV2 to TRBJ1-6, with D perhaps matching TRBD1 (5 bases). The CDR3 contains 12 residues. Between the trimmed V and J ends, which lost 8 bases and 9 bases, there was a span of 11 bases. Germline V lookup: CDR1 SNHLY, CDR2 FYNNEI. The CDR3 nucleotides read TGTGCCAGCGTCAGGGTCGGTTCACCCCTCCACTTT. It codes for CASVRVGSPLHF.

V and J are TRBV11-2 and TRBJ1-3, with 8 bases lining up with TRBD1. The V gene end was trimmed by 5 bases and the J gene end by 0 bases; junction bases not matched to a gene: 15. The CDR3 length is 19 residues. CDR1 is SGHAT, CDR2 FQNNGV, per germline. The CDR3 reads CASSPIPVQGGDSGNTIYF. The CDR3 DNA follows: TGTGCCAGCAGCCCCATTCCGGTACAGGGGGGCGACTCTGGAAACACCATATATTTT.

The chain recombines TRBV30 with TRBJ2-3, with D tentatively TRBD1 (5 bases). V was pared by 4 bases and J by 0 bases, with 8 bases between. Germline loops: CDR1 GTSNPN, CDR2 SVGIG (reference sequence). The CDR3 runs to 13 residues. CDR3 bases: TGTGCCTGGAACAGGAGAAGCACAGATACGCAGTATTTT. Residues: CAWNRRSTDTQYF.

The rearrangement links TRBV5-4 to TRBJ2-1, with D possibly matching TRBD2 (7 bases). CDR1 is SGHNT and CDR2 is YYREEE in the germline V gene (reference sequence). The CDR3 is 13 amino acids. CDR3 nucleotides: TGTGTCGGGGGGAGGGACAATTACAATGAGCAGTTCTTC. Translated, it gives CVGGRDNYNEQFF.

The count of this clone is one. The chain uses TRBV6-1 and TRBJ2-3, with TRBD2 as a possible D gene (6 bases). The CDR3 totals 15 residues. The V gene lost 0 bases and the J gene lost 4 bases, with 11 bases spanning the gap. Germline V gene sequence: CDR1 MNHNS, CDR2 SASEGT. This CDR3 reads CASSEAGGGADTQYF. The DNA of the CDR3 is TGTGCCAGCAGTGAAGCGGGGGGTGGGGCAGATACGCAGTATTTT.

The chain has TRBV5-8 and TRBJ2-7; D gene uncertain. CDR1 is SGHTS, CDR2 YDEGEE, per germline. The V end lost 2 bases, the J end lost 5 bases, and 5 bases lay between the germline ends. This CDR3 is built from 11 residues. The CDR3 here is CASSFEDEQYF. Here the CDR3 DNA reads TGTGCCAGCAGCTTTGAGGACGAGCAGTACTTC.

The gene calls are TRBV12-5 and TRBJ1-1; a weak D match, TRBD1 (5 bases). The CDR3 length is 14 residues. From germline, CDR1 is LGHNT and CDR2 FRNRAP. The germline V and J ends were trimmed by 5 bases and 1 base, with 11 bases remaining between them. The CDR3 DNA is TGTGCTAGTGGTGACCGGGGGTGGAACACTGAAGCTTTCTTT. Protein sequence: CASGDRGWNTEAFF. The full variable domain, rest sourced from reference TRBV12-5 and TRBJ1-1, is DARVTQTPRHKVTEMGQEVTMRCQPILGHNTVFWYRQTMMQGLELLAYFRNRAPLDDSGMPKDRFSAEMPDATLATLKIQPSEPRDSAVYFCASGDRGWNTEAFFGQGTRLTVV.